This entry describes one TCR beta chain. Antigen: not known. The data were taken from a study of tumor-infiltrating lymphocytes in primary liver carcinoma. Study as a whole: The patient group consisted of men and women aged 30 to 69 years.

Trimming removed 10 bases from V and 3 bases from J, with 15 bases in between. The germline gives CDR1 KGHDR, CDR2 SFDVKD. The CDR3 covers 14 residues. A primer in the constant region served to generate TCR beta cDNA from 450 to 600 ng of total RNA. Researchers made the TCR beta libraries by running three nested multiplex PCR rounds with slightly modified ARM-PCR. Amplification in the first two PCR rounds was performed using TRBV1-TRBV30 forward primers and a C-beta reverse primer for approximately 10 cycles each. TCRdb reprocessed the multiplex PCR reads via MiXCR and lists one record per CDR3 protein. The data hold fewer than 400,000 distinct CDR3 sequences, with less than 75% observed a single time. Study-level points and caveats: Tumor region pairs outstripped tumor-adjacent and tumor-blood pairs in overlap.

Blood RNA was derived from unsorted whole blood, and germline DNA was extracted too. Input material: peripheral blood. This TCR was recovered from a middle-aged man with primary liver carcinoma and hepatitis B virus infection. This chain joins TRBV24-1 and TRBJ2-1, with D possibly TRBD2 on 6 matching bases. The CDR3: CATLAAVDYNEQFF. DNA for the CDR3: TGTGCCACTTTAGCGGCTGTGGACTACAATGAGCAGTTCTTC.